A single sample gave rise to the 21 T cell receptor beta chains below, sequenced in a study of cytomegalovirus exposure and HLA in healthy donors. Primers: 60 Vbeta forward and 13 Jbeta reverse. Assay used: immunoSEQ multiplex PCR; TCRdb lists only in-frame clones, some missing. Among roughly 120,000 clones listed, 77% were seen once. Sequencing input: PBMCs. These receptors originate from a woman aged 40 to 49 in good health and CMV-seropositive.

The rearrangement links TRBV5-4 to TRBJ2-7; 11 bases are a match to TRBD2. The CDR3 is made up of 13 amino acids. CDR1 is SGHNT and CDR2 is YYREEE in the germline V gene (reference sequence). Losses at the gene ends were 4 bases for V and 6 bases for J; bases not matched to a gene: 3. CDR3 nucleotide sequence: TGTGCCAGCAGCGTAGCGGGAGGGAGCGAGCAGTACTTC. This codes for CASSVAGGSEQYF. Full variable domain (rest looked up from reference TRBV5-4 and TRBJ2-7): ETGVTQSPTHLIKTRGQQVTLRCSSQSGHNTVSWYQQALGQGPQFIFQYYREEENGRGNFPPRFSGLQFPNYSSELNVNALELDDSALYLCASSVAGGSEQYFGPGTRLTVT.

The chain uses TRBV5-6 and TRBJ2-3; perhaps TRBD2 as D (5 bases). The V end was cut by 0 bases, the J end by 5 bases, with 13 bases between. CDR1 and CDR2 (germline): SGHDT, YYEEEE. This CDR3 has 15 residues. This CDR3 reads CASSLGPGGLDTQYF. CDR3 DNA: TGTGCCAGCAGCTTGGGCCCCGGCGGGTTAGATACGCAGTATTTT.

This chain joins TRBV21-1 and TRBJ1-2; the DNA was not compared with TRBD1, the D call given in the table. TRBV21-1 is deemed a pseudogene. This CDR3 is 14 amino acids long. The CDR3 DNA reads as TGTGCCAGCAGCAAAGTGGTTCCAGGGGATGGCTACACCTTC. Protein product: CASSKVVPGDGYTF.

The rearrangement uses TRBV9 and TRBJ2-7, with a possible D match to TRBD2 (5 bases). Germline-derived CDR1 and CDR2 are SGDLS and YYNGEE. The V end lost 3 bases, the J end lost 4 bases, and 17 bases lay between the germline ends. This CDR3 region has 15 residues. The CDR3 DNA sequence: TGTGCCAGCAGCGCCCGGGATCTTACTCCATACGAGCAGTACTTC. The encoded protein is CASSARDLTPYEQYF.

The chain is built from TRBV2 and TRBJ2-5; D gene unclear. The CDR3 covers 11 residues. The V end lost 5 bases, the J end lost 5 bases, and 6 bases lay between the germline ends. Germline CDR1 SNHLY, CDR2 FYNNEI. This CDR3 reads CASSLRETQYF. The DNA for the CDR3 is TGTGCCAGCAGTCTCCGGGAGACCCAGTACTTC.

The chain links TRBV9 to TRBJ2-1, with D unresolved. Looked up from germline, CDR1 is SGDLS and CDR2 is YYNGEE. The CDR3 runs to 14 residues. Trimming took 3 bases from V and 2 from J, leaving 9 bases between them. The CDR3 DNA sequence: TGTGCCAGCAGCGCCGGCGGAACCTACAATGAGCAGTTCTTC. Translated, it gives CASSAGGTYNEQFF.

This clone was found a few times. The V call is TRBV5-1, the J call TRBJ2-1; 11 bases fit TRBD2. The CDR3 runs 15 residues. The germline gives CDR1 SGHRS, CDR2 YFSETQ. The junction had 5 bases not matched to a gene; V was cut back by 4 bases and J by 5 bases. CDR3 DNA sequence: TGCGCCAGCAGCCGGTTAGCGGGAGGGGACAATGAGCAGTTCTTC. Translated: CASSRLAGGDNEQFF.

The rearrangement uses TRBV30 and TRBJ2-1; D might be TRBD1 (6 bases). The CDR3 length is 14 residues. CDR1 and CDR2 from the germline V gene are GTSNPN and SVGIG (reference sequence). V lost 0 bases to trimming and J lost 8 bases, with 14 bases between them. The CDR3 nucleotides read TGTGCCTGGAGTGTAGGGGGTAGCGTGCATGAGCAGTTCTTC. This gives the protein CAWSVGGSVHEQFF.

The chain couples TRBV19 to TRBJ2-1; TRBD1 agrees at 9 bases. The CDR3 is 17 amino acids. Per the germline V gene, CDR1 is LNHDA and CDR2 is SQIVND (reference sequence). J was trimmed by 6 bases and V by 4 bases; bases with no gene match: 13. The CDR3 DNA sequence: TGTGCCAGTAGTAGCCCCGGGACAGGGAAAGGAGGCAATGAGCAGTTCTTC. Protein: CASSSPGTGKGGNEQFF.

This chain joins TRBV19 and TRBJ2-7, with TRBD1 identical over 8 bases. J gave up 8 bases and V 5 bases, and 14 bases lay outside the gene matches. The CDR3 is 15 amino acids. CDR1 is LNHDA and CDR2 is SQIVND in the germline V gene (reference sequence). CDR3 DNA sequence: TGTGCCAGTAGTTCGACAGGGGAAGGCCCGGGTAAGCAGTACTTC. It codes for CASSSTGEGPGKQYF.

The chain uses TRBV6-1 and TRBJ1-6, with D tentatively TRBD1 (5 bases). This CDR3 is 15 amino acids long. V was shortened by 2 bases and J by 11 bases, with 16 bases between the two germline ends. Germline CDR1 MNHNS, CDR2 SASEGT. The CDR3 loop is CASSELGDGGTPLHF. The CDR3 bases are TGTGCCAGCAGTGAATTAGGGGACGGGGGAACACCCCTCCACTTT.

This clone was observed a handful of times. This rearrangement joins TRBV29-1 to TRBJ2-1; 10 bases match TRBD2. V trimming: 2 bases; J trimming: 9 bases; junction bases outside the gene matches: 4. This CDR3 comprises 13 residues. The V gene's germline CDR1 is SQVTM and CDR2 ANQGSEA. CDR3 region: CSVESGRAAEQFF. CDR3 DNA sequence: TGCAGCGTTGAAAGCGGGAGGGCCGCTGAGCAGTTCTTC.

The chain carries TRBV2 and TRBJ1-5; 7 positions agree with TRBD1. The J segment lost 4 bases and the V segment lost 3 bases, leaving 3 bases of the junction unmatched. CDR1 is SNHLY, CDR2 FYNNEI, per germline. The CDR3 is 14 amino acids. CDR3 amino acids: CASSEETGNQPQHF. The CDR3 nucleotides read TGTGCCAGCAGTGAGGAGACAGGGAATCAGCCCCAGCATTTT.

This rearrangement joins TRBV11-2 to TRBJ1-1, with D perhaps matching TRBD1 (6 bases). Germline loops: CDR1 SGHAT, CDR2 FQNNGV. V was clipped by 1 base and J by 0 bases, with 9 bases between them. The CDR3 runs 15 residues. The CDR3 bases are TGTGCCAGCAGCTTAGGACAGGCTATGAACACTGAAGCTTTCTTT. Its protein product is CASSLGQAMNTEAFF.

The chain joins TRBV29-1 to TRBJ1-1; 11 bases are a match to TRBD1. The CDR3 consists of 13 residues. Germline values: CDR1 SQVTM, CDR2 ANQGSEA. The DNA of the CDR3 is TGCAGTTCTGGAGGGACAGGGGGCACTGAAGCTTTCTTT. Protein product: CSSGGTGGTEAFF.

The chain employs TRBV29-1 and TRBJ1-1, with D possibly TRBD1 on 6 matching bases. CDR1 and CDR2 (germline): SQVTM, ANQGSEA. The CDR3 runs to 13 residues. V gave up 7 bases and J gave up 1 base, with 13 bases separating them. The CDR3 is CSATQTGNTEAFF. CDR3 nucleotide sequence: TGCAGCGCCACCCAGACAGGGAACACTGAAGCTTTCTTT. Complete variable domain (other parts from reference TRBV29-1 and TRBJ1-1): SAVISQKPSRDICQRGTSLTIQCQVDSQVTMMFWYRQQPGQSLTLIATANQGSEATYESGFVIDKFPISRPNLTFSTLTVSNMSPEDSSIYLCSATQTGNTEAFFGQGTRLTVV.

The rearrangement uses TRBV30 and TRBJ2-1; possibly TRBD2 for D (5 bases). V was trimmed by 2 bases and J by 8 bases, leaving 13 bases between them. This CDR3 is 13 amino acids long. Per the germline V gene, CDR1 is GTSNPN and CDR2 is SVGIG (reference sequence). CDR3 sequence reads: CAWSFRTGDEQFF. The DNA for the CDR3 is TGTGCCTGGAGTTTTCGTACCGGGGATGAGCAGTTCTTC.

The CDR3: CATSMGSTETQYF. The CDR3 DNA follows: TGTGCCACCAGCATGGGCAGCACAGAGACCCAGTACTTC. The V call is TRBV15, the J call TRBJ2-5; no firm D call. The CDR3 is 13 amino acids. V was shortened by 4 bases and J by 4 bases, with 10 bases between the two germline ends. Germline CDR1 is LNHNV and CDR2 is YYDKDF (reference sequence).

This clone came up once. The rearrangement links TRBV19 to TRBJ2-5, with TRBD1 identical over 8 bases. This CDR3 comprises 15 residues. V was pared by 1 base and J by 5 bases, with 6 bases of the junction left unmatched. Germline assignment: CDR1 LNHDA and CDR2 SQIVND (reference sequence). CDR3 in amino acids: CASSIAGGQAETQYF. CDR3 DNA: TGTGCCAGTAGTATAGCAGGGGGCCAGGCGGAGACCCAGTACTTC.

The rearrangement links TRBV5-4 to TRBJ2-1; 10 nucleotides align to TRBD2. The junction had 8 bases not matched to a gene; V was cut back by 3 bases and J by 8 bases. Germline V CDR1 and CDR2: SGHNT, YYREEE (reference sequence). The CDR3 totals 15 residues. CDR3 sequence: CASSSPGLASHEQFF. In nucleotides, the CDR3 is TGTGCCAGCAGCTCGCCGGGACTAGCGTCCCATGAGCAGTTCTTC.

This chain connects TRBV7-2 to TRBJ2-7; 12 positions match TRBD2. The germline gives CDR1 SGHTA, CDR2 FQGNSA. With 4 bases clipped from V and 4 bases from J, the junction kept 5 bases outside the gene matches. The CDR3 has 15 residues. CDR3 nucleotides: TGTGCCAGCAGCTCCACCGGGACTAGCGGGTACGAGCAGTACTTC. As protein: CASSSTGTSGYEQYF.